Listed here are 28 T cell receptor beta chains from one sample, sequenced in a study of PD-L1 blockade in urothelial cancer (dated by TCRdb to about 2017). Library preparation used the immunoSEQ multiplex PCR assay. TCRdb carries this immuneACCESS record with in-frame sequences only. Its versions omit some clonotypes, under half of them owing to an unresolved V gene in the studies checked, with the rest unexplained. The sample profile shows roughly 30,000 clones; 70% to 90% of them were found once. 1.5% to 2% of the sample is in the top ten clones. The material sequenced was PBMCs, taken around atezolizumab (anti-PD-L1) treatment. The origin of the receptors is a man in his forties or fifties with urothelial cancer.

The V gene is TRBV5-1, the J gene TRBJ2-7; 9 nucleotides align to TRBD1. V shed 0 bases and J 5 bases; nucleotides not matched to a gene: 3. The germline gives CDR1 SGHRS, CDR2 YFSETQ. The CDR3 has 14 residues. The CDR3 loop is CASSLDRGLDEQYF. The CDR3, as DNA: TGCGCCAGCAGCTTGGACAGGGGGCTCGACGAGCAGTACTTC.

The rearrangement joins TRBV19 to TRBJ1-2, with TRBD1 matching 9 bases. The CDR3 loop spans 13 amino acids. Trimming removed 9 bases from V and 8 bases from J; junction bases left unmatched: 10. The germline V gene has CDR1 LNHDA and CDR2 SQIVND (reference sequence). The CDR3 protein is CASKTGGFEGYTF. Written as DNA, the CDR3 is TGTGCCAGCAAGACAGGGGGATTTGAGGGCTACACCTTC. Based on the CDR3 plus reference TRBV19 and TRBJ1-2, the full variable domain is DGGITQSPKYLFRKEGQNVTLSCEQNLNHDAMYWYRQDPGQGLRLIYYSQIVNDFQKGDIAEGYSVSREKKESFPLTVTSAQKNPTAFYLCASKTGGFEGYTFGSGTRLTVV.

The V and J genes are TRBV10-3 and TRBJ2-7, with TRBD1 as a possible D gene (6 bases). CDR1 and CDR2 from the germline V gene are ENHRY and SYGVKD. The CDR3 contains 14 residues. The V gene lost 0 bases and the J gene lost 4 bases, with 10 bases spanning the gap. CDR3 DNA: TGTGCCATCAGTGAGTCCGGACAGCCTTACGAGCAGTACTTC. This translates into CAISESGQPYEQYF.

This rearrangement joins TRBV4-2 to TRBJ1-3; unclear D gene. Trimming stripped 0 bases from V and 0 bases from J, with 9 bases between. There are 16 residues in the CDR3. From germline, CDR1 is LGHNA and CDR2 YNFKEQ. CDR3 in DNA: TGTGCCAGCAGCCAAGAGCACCAGTACTCTGGAAACACCATATATTTT. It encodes CASSQEHQYSGNTIYF.

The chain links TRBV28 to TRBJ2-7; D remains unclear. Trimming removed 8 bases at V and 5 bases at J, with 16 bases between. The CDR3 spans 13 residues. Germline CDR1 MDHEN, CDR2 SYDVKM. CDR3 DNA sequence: TGTGCCAGCGCCCCCACTTTCTTGGACGAGCAGTACTTC. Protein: CASAPTFLDEQYF.

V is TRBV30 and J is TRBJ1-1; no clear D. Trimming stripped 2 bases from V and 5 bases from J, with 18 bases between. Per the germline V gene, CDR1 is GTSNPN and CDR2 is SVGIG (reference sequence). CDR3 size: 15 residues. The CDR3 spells CAWSTRGLSRTEAFF. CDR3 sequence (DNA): TGTGCCTGGAGTACTCGAGGACTTAGTCGGACTGAAGCTTTCTTT.

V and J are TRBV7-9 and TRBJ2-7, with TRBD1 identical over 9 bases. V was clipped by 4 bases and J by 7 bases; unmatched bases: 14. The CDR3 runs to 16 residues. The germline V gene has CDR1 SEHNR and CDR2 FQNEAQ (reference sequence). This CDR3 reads CASSSGTGPNLREQYF. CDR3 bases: TGTGCCAGCAGCTCTGGGACAGGGCCAAACCTACGGGAGCAGTACTTC.

CDR3: CASSLGQDREYGYTF. Here the CDR3 DNA reads TGCGCCAGCAGCTTGGGCCAGGACAGGGAGTATGGCTACACCTTC. The chain links TRBV5-1 to TRBJ1-2; TRBD1 aligns across 8 bases. Trimming took 0 bases from V and 5 from J; bases not matched to a gene: 6. From germline, CDR1 is SGHRS and CDR2 YFSETQ. The CDR3 contains 15 residues.

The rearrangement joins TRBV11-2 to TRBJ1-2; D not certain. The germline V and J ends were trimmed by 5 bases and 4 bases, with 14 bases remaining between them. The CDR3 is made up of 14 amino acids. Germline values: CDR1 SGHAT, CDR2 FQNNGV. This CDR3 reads CASSPSRGPYGYTF. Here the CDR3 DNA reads TGTGCCAGCAGCCCTTCCCGCGGGCCCTATGGCTACACCTTC. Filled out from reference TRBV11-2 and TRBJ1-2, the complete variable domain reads EAGVAQSPRYKIIEKRQSVAFWCNPISGHATLYWYQQILGQGPKLLIQFQNNGVVDDSQLPKDRFSAERLKGVDSTLKIQPAKLEDSAVYLCASSPSRGPYGYTFGSGTRLTVV.

This CDR3 is CASSRGGSGISYEQYF. In nucleotides, the CDR3 is TGTGCCAGCAGCCGGGGCGGTAGCGGGATATCCTACGAGCAGTACTTC. The rearrangement uses TRBV5-4 and TRBJ2-7, with 8 bases identical to TRBD2. J gave up 1 base and V 4 bases, and 10 bases lay outside the gene matches. The CDR3 consists of 16 residues. Germline V gives CDR1 SGHNT, CDR2 YYREEE (reference sequence).

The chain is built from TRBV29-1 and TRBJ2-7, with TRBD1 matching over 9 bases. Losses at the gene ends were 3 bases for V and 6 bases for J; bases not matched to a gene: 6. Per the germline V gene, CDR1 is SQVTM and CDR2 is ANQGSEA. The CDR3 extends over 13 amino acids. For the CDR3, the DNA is TGCAGCGTTGAGGGACAGGGTTTGGTCGAGCAGTACTTC. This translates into CSVEGQGLVEQYF.

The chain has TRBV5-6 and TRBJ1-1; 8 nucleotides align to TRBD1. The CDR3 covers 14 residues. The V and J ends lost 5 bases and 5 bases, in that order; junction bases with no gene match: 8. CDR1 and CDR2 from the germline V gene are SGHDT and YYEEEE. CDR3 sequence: CASRPTGVGTEAFF. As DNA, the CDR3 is TGTGCCAGCAGGCCGACAGGGGTGGGTACTGAAGCTTTCTTT. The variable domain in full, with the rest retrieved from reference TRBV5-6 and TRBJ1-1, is DAGVTQSPTHLIKTRGQQVTLRCSPKSGHDTVSWYQQALGQGPQFIFQYYEEEERQRGNFPDRFSGHQFPNYSSELNVNALLLGDSALYLCASRPTGVGTEAFFGQGTRLTVV.

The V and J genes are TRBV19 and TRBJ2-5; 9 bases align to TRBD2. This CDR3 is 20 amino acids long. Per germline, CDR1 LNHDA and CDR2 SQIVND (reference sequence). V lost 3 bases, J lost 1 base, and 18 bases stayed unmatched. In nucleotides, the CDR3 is TGTGCCAGTAGTATGCGTGTTTTGGCGGGAGGGCCGATCTCCCAAGAGACCCAGTACTTC. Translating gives CASSMRVLAGGPISQETQYF.

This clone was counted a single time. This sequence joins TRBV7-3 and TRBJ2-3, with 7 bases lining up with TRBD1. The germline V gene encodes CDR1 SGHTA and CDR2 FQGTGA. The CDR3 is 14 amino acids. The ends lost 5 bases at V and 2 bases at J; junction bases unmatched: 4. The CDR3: CASSPGQITDTQYF. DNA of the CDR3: TGTGCCAGCAGCCCGGGACAGATCACAGATACGCAGTATTTT.

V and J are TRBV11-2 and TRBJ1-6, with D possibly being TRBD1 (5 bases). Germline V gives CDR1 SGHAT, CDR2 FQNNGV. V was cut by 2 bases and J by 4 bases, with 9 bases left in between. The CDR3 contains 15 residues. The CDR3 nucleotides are TGTGCCAGCAGCTTACAGGGTGCTTATAATTCACCCCTCCACTTT. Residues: CASSLQGAYNSPLHF.

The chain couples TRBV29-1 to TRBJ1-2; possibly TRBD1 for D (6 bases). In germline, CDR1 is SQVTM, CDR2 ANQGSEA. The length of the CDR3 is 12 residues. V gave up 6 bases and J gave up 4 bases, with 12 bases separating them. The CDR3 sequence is CSVYRVGYGYTF. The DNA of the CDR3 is TGCAGCGTCTACAGGGTTGGCTATGGCTACACCTTC. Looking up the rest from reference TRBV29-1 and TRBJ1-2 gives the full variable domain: SAVISQKPSRDICQRGTSLTIQCQVDSQVTMMFWYRQQPGQSLTLIATANQGSEATYESGFVIDKFPISRPNLTFSTLTVSNMSPEDSSIYLCSVYRVGYGYTFGSGTRLTVV.

The CDR3 spells CASSYPAAEAFF. DNA of the CDR3: TGTGCCAGCAGTTACCCGGCGGCTGAAGCTTTCTTT. The chain couples TRBV6-5 to TRBJ1-1; D gene unclear. V lost 2 bases and J lost 6, with 7 bases in between. Germline V gene sequence: CDR1 MNHEY, CDR2 SVGAGI. This CDR3 comprises 12 residues.

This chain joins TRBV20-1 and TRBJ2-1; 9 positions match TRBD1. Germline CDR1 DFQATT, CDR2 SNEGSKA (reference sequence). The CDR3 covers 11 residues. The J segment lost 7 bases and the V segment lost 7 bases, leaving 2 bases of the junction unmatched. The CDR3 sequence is CSGGTGNEQFF. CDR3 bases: TGCAGTGGAGGGACAGGGAATGAGCAGTTCTTC.

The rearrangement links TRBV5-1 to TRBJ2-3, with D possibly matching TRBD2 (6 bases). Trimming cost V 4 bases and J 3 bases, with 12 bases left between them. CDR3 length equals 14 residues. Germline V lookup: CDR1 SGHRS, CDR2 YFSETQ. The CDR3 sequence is CASSPGTPTDTQYF. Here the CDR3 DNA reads TGCGCCAGCAGCCCCGGGACTCCTACAGATACGCAGTATTTT. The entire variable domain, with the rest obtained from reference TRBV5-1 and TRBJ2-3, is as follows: KAGVTQTPRYLIKTRGQQVTLSCSPISGHRSVSWYQQTPGQGLQFLFEYFSETQRNKGNFPGRFSGRQFSNSRSEMNVSTLELGDSALYLCASSPGTPTDTQYFGPGTRLTVL.

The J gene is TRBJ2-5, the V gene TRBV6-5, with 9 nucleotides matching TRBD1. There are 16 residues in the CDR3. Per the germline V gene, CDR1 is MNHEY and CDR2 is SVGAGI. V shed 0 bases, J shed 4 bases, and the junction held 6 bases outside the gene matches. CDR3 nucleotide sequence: TGTGCCAGCAGTTACTCGATGGGACAGGGAAGAGAGACCCAGTACTTC. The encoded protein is CASSYSMGQGRETQYF.

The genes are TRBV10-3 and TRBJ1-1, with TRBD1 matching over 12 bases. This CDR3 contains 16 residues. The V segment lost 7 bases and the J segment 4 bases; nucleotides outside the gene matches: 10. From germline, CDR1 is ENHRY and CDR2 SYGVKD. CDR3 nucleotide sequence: TGTGCCATCAATGACGGGACAGGGGGCACTAGCACTGAAGCTTTCTTT. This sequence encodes CAINDGTGGTSTEAFF.

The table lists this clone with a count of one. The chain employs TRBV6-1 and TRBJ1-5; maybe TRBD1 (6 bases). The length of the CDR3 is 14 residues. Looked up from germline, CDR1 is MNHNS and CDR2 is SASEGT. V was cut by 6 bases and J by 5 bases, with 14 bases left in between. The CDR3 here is CASSTGGGDQPQHF. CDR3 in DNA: TGTGCCAGCAGCACGGGGGGGGGCGATCAGCCCCAGCATTTT.

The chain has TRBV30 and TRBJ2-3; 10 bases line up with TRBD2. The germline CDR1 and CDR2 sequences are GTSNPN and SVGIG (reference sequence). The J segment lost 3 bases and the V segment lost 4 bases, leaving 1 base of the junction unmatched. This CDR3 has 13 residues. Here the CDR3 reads CAWTSGGTDTQYF. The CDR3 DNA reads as TGTGCCTGGACTAGCGGGGGAACAGATACGCAGTATTTT. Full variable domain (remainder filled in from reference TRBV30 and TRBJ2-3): SQTIHQWPATLVQPVGSPLSLECTVEGTSNPNLYWYRQAAGRGLQLLFYSVGIGQISSEVPQNLSASRPQDRQFILSSKKLLLSDSGFYLCAWTSGGTDTQYFGPGTRLTVL.

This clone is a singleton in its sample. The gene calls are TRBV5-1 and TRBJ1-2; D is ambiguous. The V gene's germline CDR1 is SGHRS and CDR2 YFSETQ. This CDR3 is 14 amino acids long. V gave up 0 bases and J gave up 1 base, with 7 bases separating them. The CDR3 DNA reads TGCGCCAGCAGCTTGGAACAGAATAACTATGGCTACACCTTC. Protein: CASSLEQNNYGYTF.

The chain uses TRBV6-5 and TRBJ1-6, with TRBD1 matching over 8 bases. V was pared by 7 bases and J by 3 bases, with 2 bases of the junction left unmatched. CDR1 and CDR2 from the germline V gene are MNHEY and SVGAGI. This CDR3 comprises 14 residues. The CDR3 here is CASTDRGYNSPLHF. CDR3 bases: TGTGCCAGCACTGACAGGGGCTATAATTCACCCCTCCACTTT.

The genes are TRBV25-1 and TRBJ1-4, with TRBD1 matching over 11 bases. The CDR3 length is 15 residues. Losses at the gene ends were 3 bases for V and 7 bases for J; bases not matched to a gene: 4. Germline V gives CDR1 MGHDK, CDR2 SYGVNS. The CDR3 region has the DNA TGTGCCAGCAGTGAGTGGGACAGGGGGTCTGAAAAACTGTTTTTT. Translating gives CASSEWDRGSEKLFF.

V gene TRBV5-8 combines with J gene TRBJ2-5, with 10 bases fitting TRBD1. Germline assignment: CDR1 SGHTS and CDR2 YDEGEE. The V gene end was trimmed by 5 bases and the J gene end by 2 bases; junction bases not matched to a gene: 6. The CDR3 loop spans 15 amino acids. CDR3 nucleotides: TGTGCCAGCAGTCCAGGGACAGGGGTACAAGAGACCCAGTACTTC. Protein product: CASSPGTGVQETQYF. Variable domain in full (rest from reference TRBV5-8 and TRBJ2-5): EAGVTQSPTHLIKTRGQQATLRCSPISGHTSVYWYQQALGLGLQFLLWYDEGEERNRGNFPPRFSGRQFPNYSSELNVNALELEDSALYLCASSPGTGVQETQYFGPGTRLLVL.

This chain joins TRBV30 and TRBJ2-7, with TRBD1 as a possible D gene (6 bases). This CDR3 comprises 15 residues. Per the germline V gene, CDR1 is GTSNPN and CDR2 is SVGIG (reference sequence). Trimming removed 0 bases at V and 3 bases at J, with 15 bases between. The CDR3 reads CAWSVHGRGFYEQYF. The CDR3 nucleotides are TGTGCCTGGAGTGTACATGGAAGGGGGTTCTACGAGCAGTACTTC.